These 3 T cell receptor beta chains share one sample of origin, sequenced in a study of CD8 T cells in Susac syndrome. RNA in amounts of about 0.45 to 1 ug was reverse transcribed with random hexamers. Each CDR3 protein is one row after TCRdb ran MiXCR on the immunoSEQ multiplex PCR reads. This repertoire shows around 300,000 distinct CDR3 sequences, 65% to 90% found once; its top ten account for 0.2% to 0.25%. Sequencing was carried out using CD8+ T cells from PBMCs. The origin of the receptors is a human donor with multiple sclerosis.

The chain carries TRBV5-4 and TRBJ2-7; 8 bases are a match to TRBD1. CDR1 and CDR2 from the germline V gene are SGHNT and YYREEE (reference sequence). Germline trimming cut 0 bases from V and 3 bases from J; bases unmatched to any gene: 5. The CDR3 sequence is 15 residues long. The CDR3 spells CASSLEGQGVYEQYF. The DNA of the CDR3 is TGTGCCAGCAGCTTGGAAGGACAGGGAGTCTACGAGCAGTACTTC.

This chain connects TRBV9 to TRBJ1-1; possibly TRBD1 for D (6 bases). The V end was cut by 4 bases, the J end by 3 bases, with 19 bases between. CDR1 is SGDLS and CDR2 is YYNGEE in the germline V gene. The CDR3 runs to 16 residues. As DNA, the CDR3 is TGTGCCAGCAGCCTAGGAGTGGGGGGCGTCTACACTGAAGCTTTCTTT. Translation gives CASSLGVGGVYTEAFF.

The genes are TRBV28 and TRBJ1-5; possible D gene TRBD1, 6 bases. V was shortened by 6 bases and J by 3 bases, with 24 bases between the two germline ends. Germline CDR1 is MDHEN and CDR2 is SYDVKM. The CDR3 sequence is 18 residues long. CDR3 in amino acids: CASSTARGPYYLNQPQHF. The CDR3 nucleotides read TGTGCCAGCAGCACAGCCCGGGGGCCGTACTACCTCAATCAGCCCCAGCATTTT.